There are a few counts of the clone carrying this T cell receptor beta chain. A J-beta primer mix and a sample-barcoded 5' primer were used in a second PCR of roughly 7 to 12 cycles. MiXCR, applied by TCRdb to the 5' RACE reads, yields one record per CDR3 protein. The data hold some 1,000,000 distinct CDR3 sequences, with around 27% observed a single time. Trimming pared 5 bases from V and 0 bases from J, leaving 10 bases between. The CDR3 length is 15 residues. From germline, CDR1 is MNHNY and CDR2 SVGAGI (reference sequence). The data are from a study of blood T cells in healthy people across ages. The sample was also linked to a second study, of T cells of mothers and their children.

The material sequenced was blood. The clonotype originates from a girl between 2 and 10 years old in good health. The chain uses TRBV6-6 and TRBJ1-4, with D tentatively TRBD1 (5 bases). In DNA form, the CDR3 reads TGTGCCAGCAGTCCCAGGGTACCAACTAATGAAAAACTGTTTTTT. As protein: CASSPRVPTNEKLFF.